One and the same sample provided the 31 T cell receptor beta chains below, sequenced in a study of CD8 T cells in Susac syndrome. It was with random hexamers that about 0.45 to 1 ug RNA was reverse transcribed. TCRdb re-derived calls from the immunoSEQ multiplex PCR reads in MiXCR, one entry per CDR3 protein. The sample lists some 110,000 distinct CDR3 sequences; 85% to 95% were seen once. The sequenced sample was CD4+ T cells from PBMCs. These receptors were taken from a human donor with multiple sclerosis.

This rearrangement joins TRBV5-1 to TRBJ1-2, with unresolved D. Germline assignment: CDR1 SGHRS and CDR2 YFSETQ. Deletions cut 4 bases from V and 0 bases from J, with 16 bases between. There are 16 residues in the CDR3. CDR3 loop: CASSHTDGKANYGYTF. DNA of the CDR3: TGCGCCAGCAGCCACACGGACGGGAAAGCTAACTATGGCTACACCTTC.

The J gene is TRBJ1-4, the V gene TRBV11-2; no clear D. The V gene lost 3 bases and the J gene lost 8 bases, with 16 bases spanning the gap. The CDR3 loop spans 15 amino acids. Germline values: CDR1 SGHAT, CDR2 FQNNGV. The CDR3 region is CASSFGVGIKEKLFF. The CDR3, as DNA: TGTGCCAGCAGCTTTGGTGTAGGGATTAAGGAAAAACTGTTTTTT. Full variable domain (missing parts from reference TRBV11-2 and TRBJ1-4): EAGVAQSPRYKIIEKRQSVAFWCNPISGHATLYWYQQILGQGPKLLIQFQNNGVVDDSQLPKDRFSAERLKGVDSTLKIQPAKLEDSAVYLCASSFGVGIKEKLFFGSGTQLSVL.

The chain combines TRBV5-1 with TRBJ2-7; 7 bases are a match to TRBD1. Looked up from germline, CDR1 is SGHRS and CDR2 is YFSETQ. V dropped 6 bases and J dropped 5; count of bases not matched to a gene: 11. There are 14 residues in the CDR3. DNA of the CDR3: TGCGCCAGCAACGAGGGGGCGAGGGGAAACGAGCAGTACTTC. It encodes CASNEGARGNEQYF. The entire variable domain, with the rest obtained from reference TRBV5-1 and TRBJ2-7, is as follows: KAGVTQTPRYLIKTRGQQVTLSCSPISGHRSVSWYQQTPGQGLQFLFEYFSETQRNKGNFPGRFSGRQFSNSRSEMNVSTLELGDSALYLCASNEGARGNEQYFGPGTRLTVT.

The rearrangement links TRBV12-3 or TRBV12-4 to TRBJ1-2, with 9 bases matching TRBD1. The CDR3 consists of 16 residues. V was pared by 6 bases and J by 7 bases, with 15 bases of the junction left unmatched. CDR3 amino acids: CASSRDTSGQGGGYTF. CDR3 sequence (DNA): TGTGCCAGCAGCCGGGATACCTCGGGACAGGGTGGTGGCTACACCTTC.

This chain joins TRBV20-1 and TRBJ2-4; 7 bases are shared with TRBD2. This CDR3 contains 14 residues. The germline CDR1 and CDR2 sequences are DFQATT and SNEGSKA (reference sequence). The V segment lost 0 bases and the J segment 9 bases; nucleotides outside the gene matches: 8. The CDR3 DNA is TGCAGTGCTAGAGATTGGGAGGGGTACGGCATTCAGTACTTC. Protein sequence: CSARDWEGYGIQYF.

The rearrangement uses TRBV19 and TRBJ2-7; either TRBD1 or TRBD2 may fit D (7 bases each). The CDR3 length is 15 residues. Trimming took off 3 bases at V and 6 bases at J, with 18 bases between the two ends. CDR1 is LNHDA and CDR2 is SQIVND in the germline V gene (reference sequence). The CDR3 protein is CASSIGGTVPGEQYF. The CDR3 DNA follows: TGTGCCAGTAGTATCGGGGGGACAGTCCCTGGCGAGCAGTACTTC.

There are a few counts of this clonotype. The chain joins TRBV6-5 to TRBJ1-2, with 7 bases fitting TRBD1. Losses at the gene ends were 2 bases for V and 4 bases for J; bases not matched to a gene: 7. Germline lookup yields CDR1 MNHEY and CDR2 SVGAGI. This CDR3 has 15 amino acids. CDR3 nucleotide sequence: TGTGCCAGCAGTTACAGGGGGCAGGTTGGCTATGGCTACACCTTC. Its translation: CASSYRGQVGYGYTF.

This clonotype was counted a single time. The chain recombines TRBV12-3 or TRBV12-4 with TRBJ2-5, with 9 bases identical to TRBD1. The CDR3 runs 15 residues. V was clipped by 6 bases and J by 6 bases; unmatched bases: 11. Here the CDR3 reads CASSLRDREGKTQYF. CDR3 DNA sequence: TGTGCCAGCAGCCTCCGGGACAGGGAGGGAAAGACCCAGTACTTC.

This chain connects TRBV29-1 to TRBJ1-2; D not resolved. Trimming shortened V by 2 bases and J by 5 bases, and 9 bases separated the two germline ends. The CDR3 sequence is 12 residues long. The germline gives CDR1 SQVTM, CDR2 ANQGSEA. CDR3 residues: CSVEPAQYGYTF. The DNA of the CDR3 is TGCAGCGTTGAACCGGCGCAATATGGCTACACCTTC. Filled out from reference TRBV29-1 and TRBJ1-2, the complete variable domain reads SAVISQKPSRDICQRGTSLTIQCQVDSQVTMMFWYRQQPGQSLTLIATANQGSEATYESGFVIDKFPISRPNLTFSTLTVSNMSPEDSSIYLCSVEPAQYGYTFGSGTRLTVV.

The chain recombines TRBV7-3 with TRBJ1-4, with 10 bases matching TRBD1. CDR1 and CDR2 from the germline V gene are SGHTA and FQGTGA. CDR3 length: 14 residues. V shed 5 bases and J 7 bases; nucleotides not matched to a gene: 4. Here the CDR3 reads CASSPTGGSEKLFF. The CDR3 nucleotides read TGTGCCAGCAGCCCGACAGGGGGCAGTGAAAAACTGTTTTTT.

This chain links TRBV3-1 with TRBJ2-1; D may be TRBD1 or TRBD2 (5 bases each). Germline lookup yields CDR1 LGHDT and CDR2 YNNKEL (reference sequence). Trimming stripped 4 bases from V and 7 bases from J, with 11 bases between. This CDR3 is built from 13 residues. CDR3 region: CASSRGSGNEQFF. The CDR3 DNA sequence: TGTGCCAGCAGCCGGGGGTCCGGTAATGAGCAGTTCTTC.

The chain combines TRBV6-1 with TRBJ1-5; D perhaps matches TRBD1 (6 bases). This CDR3 spans 17 amino acids. CDR1 is MNHNS, CDR2 SASEGT, per germline. V lost 4 bases and J 1 base, leaving 17 bases between the germline ends. The CDR3 nucleotides read TGTGCCAGCAGTGCCTCGTTGGACAGTACGAGCAATCAGCCCCAGCATTTT. This sequence encodes CASSASLDSTSNQPQHF.

The genes are TRBV3-1 and TRBJ1-2; TRBD1 might be the D (5 bases). V lost 4 bases and J lost 4, with 13 bases in between. Germline V gene sequence: CDR1 LGHDT, CDR2 YNNKEL (reference sequence). This CDR3 has 14 amino acids. As DNA, the CDR3 is TGTGCCAGCAGCCTCCTTCGACAGCCCTATGGCTACACCTTC. Encoded protein: CASSLLRQPYGYTF.

J is TRBJ2-7 and V is TRBV2; tentative D call: TRBD2 (5 bases). Germline V gene lookup returns CDR1 SNHLY and CDR2 FYNNEI. This CDR3 has 12 amino acids. Trimming cost V 8 bases and J 3 bases, with 11 bases left between them. The CDR3, as DNA: TGTGCCAGCGACCCTACTAGCTACGAGCAGTACTTC. It codes for CASDPTSYEQYF. Combining the CDR3 with reference TRBV2 and TRBJ2-7 gives the whole variable domain EPEVTQTPSHQVTQMGQEVILRCVPISNHLYFYWYRQILGQKVEFLVSFYNNEISEKSEIFDDQFSVERPDGSNFTLKIRSTKLEDSAMYFCASDPTSYEQYFGPGTRLTVT.

The chain links TRBV28 to TRBJ2-3; no firm D call. The germline V and J ends were trimmed by 5 bases and 0 bases, with 12 bases remaining between them. CDR3 length: 15 residues. Germline CDR1 is MDHEN and CDR2 is SYDVKM. The CDR3 here is CASSPHRFSTDTQYF. The CDR3 region has the DNA TGTGCCAGCAGTCCACACCGTTTTAGCACAGATACGCAGTATTTT. The entire variable domain, with the rest obtained from reference TRBV28 and TRBJ2-3, is as follows: DVKVTQSSRYLVKRTGEKVFLECVQDMDHENMFWYRQDPGLGLRLIYFSYDVKMKEKGDIPEGYSVSREKKERFSLILESASTNQTSMYLCASSPHRFSTDTQYFGPGTRLTVL.

The chain employs TRBV29-1 and TRBJ2-1; D unclear. The CDR3 consists of 10 residues. With 4 bases removed from V and 6 bases from J, the gap between germline ends came to 4 bases. Germline CDR1 SQVTM, CDR2 ANQGSEA. The CDR3 sequence is CSVGGNEQFF. The CDR3 DNA reads TGCAGCGTTGGGGGCAATGAGCAGTTCTTC.

The chain recombines TRBV6-5 with TRBJ1-5; possibly TRBD1 for D (5 bases). The CDR3 is made up of 18 amino acids. Deletions cut 2 bases from V and 0 bases from J, with 17 bases between. Germline V lookup: CDR1 MNHEY, CDR2 SVGAGI. In nucleotides, the CDR3 is TGTGCCAGCAGTTACCCGGGGACTTTTGATTATAGCAATCAGCCCCAGCATTTT. This encodes CASSYPGTFDYSNQPQHF.

The chain links TRBV20-1 to TRBJ1-5, with D maybe TRBD1 (5 bases). This CDR3 is 15 amino acids long. The V gene's germline CDR1 is DFQATT and CDR2 SNEGSKA (reference sequence). V gave up 1 base and J gave up 3 bases, with 13 bases separating them. CDR3 sequence: CSARGQNVYNQPQHF. DNA for the CDR3: TGCAGTGCTAGAGGACAGAACGTTTACAATCAGCCCCAGCATTTT.

V usage is TRBV4-1 and J usage is TRBJ1-2; maybe TRBD1 (6 bases). The germline V gene has CDR1 MGHRA and CDR2 YSYEKL. This CDR3 spans 14 amino acids. V lost 4 bases, J lost 10 bases, and 19 bases lay in between. CDR3 in DNA: TGCGCCAGCAGCCCAAGGGGGGGCCTCTCTGACTACACCTTC. Its protein is CASSPRGGLSDYTF.

The chain is built from TRBV3-1 and TRBJ2-5; 13 positions agree with TRBD2. Germline V CDR1 and CDR2: LGHDT, YNNKEL (reference sequence). The CDR3 runs 14 residues. V trimming: 4 bases; J trimming: 11 bases; junction bases outside the gene matches: 7. The CDR3 sequence is CASSPPGLAGLQYF. In DNA form, the CDR3 reads TGTGCCAGCAGCCCACCGGGACTAGCGGGACTACAGTACTTC.

This clonotype showed up just once. The chain is built from TRBV9 and TRBJ1-2, with 7 bases that match TRBD1. The CDR3 covers 15 residues. V lost 4 bases, J lost 4 bases, and 10 bases stayed unmatched. In germline, CDR1 is SGDLS, CDR2 YYNGEE. CDR3 residues: CASSPATGSGYGYTF. CDR3 bases: TGTGCCAGCAGCCCAGCGACAGGGTCTGGCTATGGCTACACCTTC.

The gene calls are TRBV18 and TRBJ1-1; 7 positions agree with TRBD1. The CDR3 is made up of 12 amino acids. J lost 10 bases, V lost 4 bases, and 6 bases had no gene match. In germline, CDR1 is KGHSH, CDR2 LQKENI. The CDR3 protein is CASSRDRAGAFF. The CDR3, as DNA: TGTGCCAGCTCACGGGACAGAGCCGGAGCTTTCTTT.

This chain joins TRBV5-6 and TRBJ2-7, with D possibly matching TRBD2 (5 bases). In germline, CDR1 is SGHDT, CDR2 YYEEEE. CDR3 length equals 12 residues. V lost 0 bases to trimming and J lost 6 bases, with 7 bases between them. CDR3 in DNA: TGTGCCAGCAGCTTGGTTGGGAGCGAGCAGTACTTC. It translates to CASSLVGSEQYF.

This clonotype was recorded once. J is TRBJ2-3 and V is TRBV7-7, with no clear D. Trimming removed 5 bases at V and 0 bases at J, with 12 bases between. Germline lookup yields CDR1 SSHAT and CDR2 FNYEAQ (reference sequence). This CDR3 has 15 residues. CDR3 in DNA: TGTGCCAGCAGCCCTAGACATTCCAGCACAGATACGCAGTATTTT. This gives the protein CASSPRHSSTDTQYF. Complete variable domain (other parts from reference TRBV7-7 and TRBJ2-3): GAGVSQSPRYKVTKRGQDVTLRCDPISSHATLYWYQQALGQGPEFLTYFNYEAQPDKSGLPSDRFSAERPEGSISTLTIQRTEQRDSAMYRCASSPRHSSTDTQYFGPGTRLTVL.

The rearrangement links TRBV10-3 to TRBJ2-2, with D tentatively TRBD2 (6 bases). The CDR3 is 16 residues long. V was cut by 3 bases and J by 0 bases, with 11 bases left in between. Germline V gene data show CDR1 as ENHRY and CDR2 as SYGVKD. CDR3 sequence: CAISEGGAANTGELFF. As DNA, the CDR3 is TGTGCCATCAGTGAAGGAGGGGCAGCGAACACCGGGGAGCTGTTTTTT.

The rearrangement joins TRBV29-1 to TRBJ2-7, with 7 bases identical to TRBD2. The CDR3 sequence is 14 residues long. Per the germline V gene, CDR1 is SQVTM and CDR2 is ANQGSEA. The V gene end was trimmed by 6 bases and the J gene end by 1 base; junction bases not matched to a gene: 9. This CDR3 is CSVGGRTSSYEQYF. The CDR3 DNA reads as TGCAGCGTGGGGGGGAGGACATCTTCCTACGAGCAGTACTTC.

The chain joins TRBV18 to TRBJ2-1; D is unclear. The length of the CDR3 is 13 residues. Per the germline V gene, CDR1 is KGHSH and CDR2 is LQKENI. V lost 2 bases, J lost 8 bases, and 10 bases lay in between. CDR3 amino acids: CASSPTKDHEQFF. For the CDR3, the DNA is TGTGCCAGCTCACCAACCAAGGACCATGAGCAGTTCTTC.

The genes are TRBV7-2 and TRBJ1-5; unclear D gene. Germline CDR1 SGHTA, CDR2 FQGNSA. Between the trimmed V and J ends, which lost 2 bases and 5 bases, there was a span of 13 bases. CDR3 length: 15 residues. CDR3 DNA sequence: TGTGCCAGCAGCTTAAACATACCGCTCGATCAGCCCCAGCATTTT. The encoded protein is CASSLNIPLDQPQHF. Full variable domain (remainder filled in from reference TRBV7-2 and TRBJ1-5): GAGVSQSPSNKVTEKGKDVELRCDPISGHTALYWYRQSLGQGLEFLIYFQGNSAPDKSGLPSDRFSAERTGGSVSTLTIQRTQQEDSAVYLCASSLNIPLDQPQHFGDGTRLSIL.

This clonotype has just one count. The rearrangement uses TRBV7-2 and TRBJ2-7; 10 bases fit TRBD1. Germline loops: CDR1 SGHTA, CDR2 FQGNSA. Trimming at V came to 5 bases and at J to 6 bases, leaving 10 bases not matched to a gene. This CDR3 contains 15 residues. CDR3 DNA sequence: TGTGCCAGCAGCCTTGGGGGACAGGGGATACCCGAGCAGTACTTC. Protein sequence: CASSLGGQGIPEQYF.

V is TRBV14 and J is TRBJ2-5, with TRBD1 matching 7 bases. Germline-derived CDR1 and CDR2 are SGHDN and FVKESK. This CDR3 is 15 amino acids long. J gave up 3 bases and V 1 base, and 5 bases lay outside the gene matches. This CDR3 is CASSQAWDSKETQYF. CDR3 sequence (DNA): TGTGCCAGCAGCCAAGCTTGGGACAGCAAAGAGACCCAGTACTTC. Variable domain in full (rest from reference TRBV14 and TRBJ2-5): EAGVTQFPSHSVIEKGQTVTLRCDPISGHDNLYWYRRVMGKEIKFLLHFVKESKQDESGMPNNRFLAERTGGTYSTLKVQPAELEDSGVYFCASSQAWDSKETQYFGPGTRLLVL.

V usage is TRBV7-2 and J usage is TRBJ2-7; D unclear. Germline CDR1 is SGHTA and CDR2 is FQGNSA. The ends were cut back, 5 bases at V and 3 bases at J, with 14 bases in the middle. There are 14 residues in the CDR3. CDR3 nucleotides: TGTGCCAGCAGCCCGGCCGGAATCCACTACGAGCAGTACTTC. It codes for CASSPAGIHYEQYF.